The present entry profiles one TCR beta chain with its context. Profiled with immunoSEQ multiplex PCR; TCRdb holds only in-frame clones, not every one. Of 50,000 or so clones detected, roughly nine tenths appear once; the ten largest clones hold roughly 9.8%. The ends were cut back, 4 bases at V and 1 base at J, with 18 bases in the middle. The CDR3 runs 16 residues. The germline V gene has CDR1 SGHRS and CDR2 YFSETQ. The sample is drawn from a study of blood T cell repertoires in COVID-19. Looking at the study overall: Acute and convalescent COVID-19 samples came from the United States, Italy and Spain. Sample material is recorded as cDNA or gDNA derived from T cells, B-cell-depleted T cells, or PBMCs.

The V and J genes are TRBV5-1 and TRBJ2-7; a possible D gene is TRBD1 (6 bases). Source material: peripheral blood. The sequence came from a woman older than 75 with acute or convalescent COVID-19. The CDR3 DNA follows: TGCGCCAGCAGCACCATACCGACAGGCCAATCCTACGAGCAGTACTTC. Amino acids: CASSTIPTGQSYEQYF.